These 8 T cell receptor beta chains originate from one sample sequenced in a study of radiotherapy plus CTLA-4 blockade in lung cancer. Using immunoSEQ multiplex PCR, the repertoire was profiled, and TCRdb retains in-frame clones only, with some absent. This table holds over 80,000 clones, 85% to 90% found once. The sample was peripheral blood, taken from a patient treated with radiotherapy plus ipilimumab. Source of these receptors: a human donor with non-small cell lung cancer that progressed on radiotherapy plus ipilimumab.

This clone was observed a single time. The rearrangement links TRBV2 to TRBJ1-1; D call uncertain. The CDR3 is 11 residues long. With 6 bases removed from V and 1 base from J, the gap between germline ends came to 3 bases. The germline CDR1 and CDR2 sequences are SNHLY and FYNNEI. This CDR3 is CASRRNTEAFF. The DNA for the CDR3 is TGTGCCAGCAGACGGAACACTGAAGCTTTCTTT.

The chain combines TRBV7-3 with TRBJ2-7, with TRBD2 matching 7 bases. This CDR3 region has 15 residues. J gave up 3 bases and V 2 bases, and 7 bases lay outside the gene matches. From germline, CDR1 is SGHTA and CDR2 FQGTGA. DNA of the CDR3: TGTGCCAGCAGCTTAGGTGTGGGGGAGGGCTACGAGCAGTACTTC. Protein product: CASSLGVGEGYEQYF.

V usage is TRBV6-5 and J usage is TRBJ2-1, with 8 bases aligning to TRBD2. The V gene's germline CDR1 is MNHEY and CDR2 SVGAGI. This CDR3 has 14 residues. J lost 9 bases, V lost 6 bases, and 10 bases had no gene match. CDR3 amino acids: CASRPSGSSGEQFF. In DNA, the CDR3 is TGTGCCAGCAGACCAAGCGGGAGCTCAGGTGAGCAGTTCTTC.

This clone occurred a few times. V gene TRBV4-3 combines with J gene TRBJ2-6; D remains ambiguous. Germline V gene lookup returns CDR1 LGHNA and CDR2 YSLEER. V gave up 0 bases and J gave up 0 bases, with 3 bases separating them. The CDR3 covers 15 residues. CDR3: CASSQDSSGANVLTF. CDR3 DNA sequence: TGCGCCAGCAGCCAAGACAGCTCTGGGGCCAACGTCCTGACTTTC.

This clone was observed a few times. The rearrangement uses TRBV7-8 and TRBJ2-7; D is possibly TRBD1 or TRBD2 (5 bases each). The CDR3 sequence is 16 residues long. Between the trimmed V and J ends, which lost 0 bases and 0 bases, there was a span of 12 bases. Germline V gene sequence: CDR1 SGHVS, CDR2 FQNEAQ. CDR3 protein: CASSLAGVGTSYEQYF. CDR3 nucleotide sequence: TGTGCCAGCAGCTTAGCGGGCGTGGGGACCTCCTACGAGCAGTACTTC.

This clone came up once. The rearrangement joins TRBV28 to TRBJ2-5, with 11 bases aligning to TRBD2. CDR3 length equals 15 residues. Germline CDR1 reads MDHEN; CDR2 reads SYDVKM. V shed 8 bases and J 0 bases; nucleotides not matched to a gene: 5. CDR3 protein: CASRGTSGYQETQYF. The CDR3 DNA sequence: TGTGCCAGCCGCGGGACTAGCGGATACCAAGAGACCCAGTACTTC.

The V call is TRBV10-3, the J call TRBJ2-3, with 10 bases lining up with TRBD2. Germline assignment: CDR1 ENHRY and CDR2 SYGVKD. The CDR3 runs to 16 residues. V lost 4 bases and J lost 0; bases outside the gene matches: 4. CDR3 sequence (DNA): TGTGCCATCAGTGGAACTAGCGGGATTAGCACAGATACGCAGTATTTT. This translates into CAISGTSGISTDTQYF.

The rearrangement uses TRBV6-5 and TRBJ2-5, with 10 bases lining up with TRBD2. Germline loops: CDR1 MNHEY, CDR2 SVGAGI. The J segment lost 5 bases and the V segment lost 2 bases, leaving 5 bases of the junction unmatched. This CDR3 region has 15 residues. CDR3 DNA sequence: TGTGCCAGCAGTTACCTAGCGGGGGTGTTGGAGACCCAGTACTTC. It yields the protein CASSYLAGVLETQYF.